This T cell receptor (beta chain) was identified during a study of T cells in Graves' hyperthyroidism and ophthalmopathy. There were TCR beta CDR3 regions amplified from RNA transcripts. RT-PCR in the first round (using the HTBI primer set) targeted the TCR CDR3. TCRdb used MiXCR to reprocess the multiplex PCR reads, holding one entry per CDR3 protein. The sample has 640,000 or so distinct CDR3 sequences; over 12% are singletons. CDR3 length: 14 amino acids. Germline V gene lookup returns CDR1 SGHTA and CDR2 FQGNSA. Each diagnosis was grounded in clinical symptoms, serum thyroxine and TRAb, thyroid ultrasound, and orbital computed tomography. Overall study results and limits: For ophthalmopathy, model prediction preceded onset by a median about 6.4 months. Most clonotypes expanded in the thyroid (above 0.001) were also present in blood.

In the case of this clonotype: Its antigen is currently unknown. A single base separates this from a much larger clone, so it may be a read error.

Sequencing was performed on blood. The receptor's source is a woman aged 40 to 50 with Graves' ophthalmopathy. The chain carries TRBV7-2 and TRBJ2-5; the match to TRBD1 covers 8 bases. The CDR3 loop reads CASRLGQGMETQYF. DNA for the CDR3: TGTGCCAGCCGCTTAGGACAGGGAATGGAGACCCAGTACTTC. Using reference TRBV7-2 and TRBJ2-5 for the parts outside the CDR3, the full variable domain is GAGVSQSPSNKVTEKGKDVELRCDPISGHTALYWYRQSLGQGLEFLIYFQGNSAPDKSGLPSDRFSAERTGGSVSTLTIQRTQQEDSAVYLCASRLGQGMETQYFGPGTRLLVL.